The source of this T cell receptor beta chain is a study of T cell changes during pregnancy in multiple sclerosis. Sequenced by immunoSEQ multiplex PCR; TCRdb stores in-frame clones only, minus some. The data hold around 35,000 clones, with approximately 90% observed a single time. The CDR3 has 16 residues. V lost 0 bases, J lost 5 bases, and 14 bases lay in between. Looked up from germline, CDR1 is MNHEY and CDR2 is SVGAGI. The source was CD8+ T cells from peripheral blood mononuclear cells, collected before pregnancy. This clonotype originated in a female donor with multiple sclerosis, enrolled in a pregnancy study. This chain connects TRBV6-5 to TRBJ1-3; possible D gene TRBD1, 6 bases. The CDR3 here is CASSYSAGDYRNTIYF. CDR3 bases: TGTGCCAGCAGTTACTCGGCAGGGGACTACCGAAACACCATATATTTT.